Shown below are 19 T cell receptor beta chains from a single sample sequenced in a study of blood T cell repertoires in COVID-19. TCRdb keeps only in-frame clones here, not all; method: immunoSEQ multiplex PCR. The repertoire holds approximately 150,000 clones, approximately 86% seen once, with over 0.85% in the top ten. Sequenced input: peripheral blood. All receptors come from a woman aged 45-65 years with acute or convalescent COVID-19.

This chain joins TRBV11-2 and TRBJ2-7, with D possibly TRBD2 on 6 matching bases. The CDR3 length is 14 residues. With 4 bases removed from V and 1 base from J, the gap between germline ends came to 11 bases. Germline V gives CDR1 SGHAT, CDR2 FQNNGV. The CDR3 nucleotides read TGTGCCAGCAGCTGGGCGGGGCAGTCCTACGAGCAGTACTTC. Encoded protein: CASSWAGQSYEQYF.

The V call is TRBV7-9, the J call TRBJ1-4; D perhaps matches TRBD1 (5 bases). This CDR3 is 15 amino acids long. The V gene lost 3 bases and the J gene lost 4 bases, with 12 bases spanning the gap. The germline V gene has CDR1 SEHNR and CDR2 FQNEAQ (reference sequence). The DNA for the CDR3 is TGTGCCAGCAGCTTTATAGGGGAGGATAATGAAAAACTGTTTTTT. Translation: CASSFIGEDNEKLFF.

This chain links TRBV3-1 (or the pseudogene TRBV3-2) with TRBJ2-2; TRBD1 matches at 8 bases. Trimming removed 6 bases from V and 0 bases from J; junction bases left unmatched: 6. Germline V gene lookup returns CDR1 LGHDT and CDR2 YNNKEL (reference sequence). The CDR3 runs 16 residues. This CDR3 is CASRYLQGANTGELFF. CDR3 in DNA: TGTGCCAGCAGGTACCTACAGGGGGCGAACACCGGGGAGCTGTTTTTT.

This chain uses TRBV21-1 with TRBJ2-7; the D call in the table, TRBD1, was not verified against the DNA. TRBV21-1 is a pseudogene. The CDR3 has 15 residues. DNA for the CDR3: TGTGCCAGCAGCAAAGAGGGCAGGGGGCTCTACGAGCAGTACTTC. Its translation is CASSKEGRGLYEQYF.

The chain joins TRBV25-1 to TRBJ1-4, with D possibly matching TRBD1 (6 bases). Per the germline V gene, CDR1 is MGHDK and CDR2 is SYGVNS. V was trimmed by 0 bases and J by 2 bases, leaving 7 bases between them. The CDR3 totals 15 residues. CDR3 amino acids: CASSEYTGTNEKLFF. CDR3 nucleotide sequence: TGTGCCAGCAGTGAATATACAGGGACTAATGAAAAACTGTTTTTT. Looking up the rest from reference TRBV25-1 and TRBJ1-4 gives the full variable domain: EADIYQTPRYLVIGTGKKITLECSQTMGHDKMYWYQQDPGMELHLIHYSYGVNSTEKGDLSSESTVSRIRTEHFPLTLESARPSHTSQYLCASSEYTGTNEKLFFGSGTQLSVL.

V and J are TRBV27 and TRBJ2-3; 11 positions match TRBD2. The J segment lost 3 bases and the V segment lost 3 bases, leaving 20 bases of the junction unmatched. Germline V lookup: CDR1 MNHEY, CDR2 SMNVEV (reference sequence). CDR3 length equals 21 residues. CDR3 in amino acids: CASSFQGARLAGRAWTDTQYF. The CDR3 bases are TGTGCCAGCAGTTTTCAGGGGGCAAGACTAGCGGGAAGAGCCTGGACAGATACGCAGTATTTT.

The CDR3 spells CASSRDDEGVYGYTF. CDR3 coding DNA: TGTGCCAGCTCACGAGACGACGAAGGGGTCTATGGCTACACCTTC. This chain connects TRBV18 to TRBJ1-2; D is possibly TRBD1 (5 bases). The germline gives CDR1 KGHSH, CDR2 LQKENI. The CDR3 runs 15 residues. The V end was cut by 4 bases, the J end by 4 bases, with 16 bases between.

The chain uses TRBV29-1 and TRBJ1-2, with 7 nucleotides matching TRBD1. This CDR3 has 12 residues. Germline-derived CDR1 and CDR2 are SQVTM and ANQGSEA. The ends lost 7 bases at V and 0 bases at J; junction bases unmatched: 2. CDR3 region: CSAGTANYGYTF. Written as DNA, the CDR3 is TGCAGCGCTGGGACAGCTAACTATGGCTACACCTTC.

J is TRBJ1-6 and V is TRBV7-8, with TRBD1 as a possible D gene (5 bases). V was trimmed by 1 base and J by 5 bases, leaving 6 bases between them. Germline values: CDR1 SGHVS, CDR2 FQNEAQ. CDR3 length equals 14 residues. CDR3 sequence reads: CASSLEGDNSPLHF. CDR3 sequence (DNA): TGTGCCAGCAGCTTAGAAGGGGATAATTCACCCCTCCACTTT.

For the CDR3, the DNA is TGTGCCAGCAGCCCTCGGTCGGGTAGTACCTACGAGCAGTACTTC. Residues: CASSPRSGSTYEQYF. The genes are TRBV5-8 and TRBJ2-7; D is uncertain. The CDR3 is 15 residues long. In germline, CDR1 is SGHTS, CDR2 YDEGEE. Trimming removed 4 bases from V and 2 bases from J, with 16 bases in between.

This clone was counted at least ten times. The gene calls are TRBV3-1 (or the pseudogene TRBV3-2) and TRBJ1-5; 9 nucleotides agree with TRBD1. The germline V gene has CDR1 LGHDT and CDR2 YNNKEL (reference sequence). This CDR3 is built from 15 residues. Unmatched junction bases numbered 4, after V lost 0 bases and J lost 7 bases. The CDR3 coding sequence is TGTGCCAGCAGCCAAGATGGGACAGGGAGCCAGCCCCAGCATTTT. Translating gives CASSQDGTGSQPQHF.

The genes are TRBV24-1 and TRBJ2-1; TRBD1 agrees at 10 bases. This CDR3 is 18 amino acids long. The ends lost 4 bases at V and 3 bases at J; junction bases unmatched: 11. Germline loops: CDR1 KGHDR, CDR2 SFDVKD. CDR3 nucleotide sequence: TGTGCCACCAGTGACACCGGGACAGGGGCCTTTTACTACAATGAGCAGTTCTTC. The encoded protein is CATSDTGTGAFYYNEQFF.

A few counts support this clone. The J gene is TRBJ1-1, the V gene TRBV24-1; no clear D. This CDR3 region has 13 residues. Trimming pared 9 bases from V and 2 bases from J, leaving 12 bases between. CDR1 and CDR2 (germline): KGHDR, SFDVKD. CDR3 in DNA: TGTGCCACCGTTGGTGAGGTTAACACTGAAGCTTTCTTT. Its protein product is CATVGEVNTEAFF.

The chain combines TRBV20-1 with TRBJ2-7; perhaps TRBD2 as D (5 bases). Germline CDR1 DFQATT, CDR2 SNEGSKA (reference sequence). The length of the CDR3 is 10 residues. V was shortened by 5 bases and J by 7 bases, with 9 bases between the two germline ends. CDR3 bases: TGCAGTGCTCCGCAGCGGGAGCAGTACTTC. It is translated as CSAPQREQYF.

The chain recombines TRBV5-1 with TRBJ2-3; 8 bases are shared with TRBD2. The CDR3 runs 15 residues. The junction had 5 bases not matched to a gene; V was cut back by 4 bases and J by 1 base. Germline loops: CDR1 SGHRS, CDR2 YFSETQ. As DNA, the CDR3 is TGCGCCAGCAGCCCGCCGGGGGGGGGCACAGATACGCAGTATTTT. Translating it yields CASSPPGGGTDTQYF.

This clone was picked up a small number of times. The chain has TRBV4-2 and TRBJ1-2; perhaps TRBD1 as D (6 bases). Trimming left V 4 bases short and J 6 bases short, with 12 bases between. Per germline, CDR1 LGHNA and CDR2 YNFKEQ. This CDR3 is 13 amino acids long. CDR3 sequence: CASSPRGGDGYTF. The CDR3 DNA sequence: TGTGCCAGCAGCCCAAGGGGGGGGGATGGCTACACCTTC.

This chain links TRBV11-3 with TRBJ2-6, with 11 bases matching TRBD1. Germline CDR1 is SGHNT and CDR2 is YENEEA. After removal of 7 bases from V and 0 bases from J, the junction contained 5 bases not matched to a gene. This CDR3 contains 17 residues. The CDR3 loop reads CASTMGTGGSGANVLTF. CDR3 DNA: TGTGCCAGCACCATGGGGACAGGGGGCTCTGGGGCCAACGTCCTGACTTTC.

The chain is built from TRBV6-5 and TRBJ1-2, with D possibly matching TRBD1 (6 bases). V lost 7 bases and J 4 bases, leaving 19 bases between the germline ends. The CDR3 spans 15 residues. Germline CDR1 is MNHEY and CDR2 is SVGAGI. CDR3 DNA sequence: TGTGCCAGCAACGAGGGGGGGCCCCGCATCTATGGCTACACCTTC. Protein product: CASNEGGPRIYGYTF.

In DNA form, the CDR3 reads TGTGCCAGCAGCTCCTTTACAGGGACGGAGCTGTTTTTT. Translating it yields CASSSFTGTELFF. The J gene is TRBJ2-2, the V gene TRBV11-1, with D possibly being TRBD1 (6 bases). V lost 4 bases to trimming and J lost 10 bases, with 13 bases between them. Germline lookup yields CDR1 SGHAT and CDR2 FQDESV (reference sequence). CDR3 size: 13 residues.